Sequencing of this TCR beta chain was carried out in a study of T cells after yellow fever vaccination. General study results and limits: After the booster, approximately 95% of CD4 and 75% to 90% of CD8 primary-response clones were re-detected. When the response was secondary, it was weaker but reached its peak faster, day 5 versus 15.

V trimming: 7 bases; J trimming: 7 bases; junction bases outside the gene matches: 14. Germline V lookup: CDR1 MNHEY, CDR2 SMNVEV (reference sequence). The CDR3 is made up of 16 amino acids. TCRdb passed the 5' RACE reads through MiXCR, listing each CDR3 protein once. Here the sample spans nearly 300,000 distinct CDR3 sequences, 7.5% to 9% being singletons. This clonotype was observed a few times. Its antigen is unknown. The sequencing used CD4+ T cells sorted from PBMCs, collected 5 days after the yellow fever booster vaccination. The rearrangement links TRBV27 to TRBJ2-1; 9 nucleotides match TRBD1. The sequence derives from a man between 18 and 29 years old who received the YFV17D yellow fever vaccine. The CDR3 DNA sequence: TGTGCCAGCAAAGACGCCGGACAGGGGCGAGGTAATGAGCAGTTCTTC. Its protein product is CASKDAGQGRGNEQFF.